Following are 8 T cell receptor beta chains from one sample sequenced in a study of regulatory T cells in long-lasting Graves disease. Arm-PCR of CDR3 regions and iRepertoire HTBI primers were used to build TCR beta libraries. TCRdb re-called the multiplex PCR reads through MiXCR, storing one row per CDR3 protein. This repertoire shows 500,000 or so distinct CDR3 sequences, 15% to 20% found once; its top ten account for approximately 12%. Time point specified: newly diagnosed GD, antithyroid drugs for less than 3 months. Researchers made the TCR library from RNA that was extracted from PBMCs. The same sample was also used in a study of T cells in Graves' hyperthyroidism and ophthalmopathy.

This material consisted of peripheral blood mononuclear cells (PBMCs), taken at new diagnosis, from a patient treated with antithyroid drugs. The receptors derive from a man aged 35-49 years with Graves disease.

In its sample, this clonotype was seen many times. CDR3 sequence: CASNRRGPGYEQYF. The CDR3 DNA is TGTGCCAGCAACCGACGCGGTCCAGGTTACGAGCAGTACTTC. J is TRBJ2-7 and V is TRBV6-1; unclear D gene. This CDR3 comprises 14 residues. Germline lookup yields CDR1 MNHNS and CDR2 SASEGT. V was cut by 7 bases and J by 4 bases, with 17 bases left in between.

The sample holds many counts of this clonotype. The chain employs TRBV6-9 and TRBJ2-7; no reliable D call. Germline CDR1 and CDR2: MNHGY and SVAAGI. Trimming removed 3 bases from V and 2 bases from J, with 8 bases in between. This CDR3 region has 13 residues. Here the CDR3 DNA reads TGTGCCAGCAGTTACTTGAGAACCTACGAGCAGTACTTC. Protein product: CASSYLRTYEQYF.

This clonotype appeared many times. The chain recombines TRBV7-3 with TRBJ2-1; the D is unclear. Germline lookup yields CDR1 SGHTA and CDR2 FQGTGA. The CDR3 is made up of 13 amino acids. V was clipped by 2 bases and J by 6 bases, with 8 bases between them. CDR3 nucleotide sequence: TGTGCCAGCAGCTTAGGCCCATCCAATGAGCAGTTCTTC. Its protein is CASSLGPSNEQFF.

In this sample, this clonotype turned up many times. This chain links TRBV28 with TRBJ1-3, with TRBD1 identical over 7 bases. The germline V gene has CDR1 MDHEN and CDR2 SYDVKM. The CDR3 runs to 16 residues. V dropped 6 bases and J dropped 0; count of bases not matched to a gene: 8. In nucleotides, the CDR3 is TGTGCCAGCAGGTCCGACAGGGCGAGCTCTGGAAACACCATATATTTT. Translation: CASRSDRASSGNTIYF.

This clonotype was observed many times. This chain links TRBV7-9 with TRBJ1-2, with 8 bases matching TRBD1. The CDR3 runs to 15 residues. Germline assignment: CDR1 SEHNR and CDR2 FQNEAQ (reference sequence). V lost 5 bases, J lost 3 bases, and 8 bases stayed unmatched. The CDR3 reads CASSQVVTGDYGYTF. As DNA, the CDR3 is TGTGCCAGCAGCCAAGTCGTGACAGGGGACTATGGCTACACCTTC.

This clonotype appeared many times. V gene TRBV28 combines with J gene TRBJ1-2; unclear D gene. The CDR3 runs to 11 residues. Trimming took 8 bases from V and 2 from J, leaving 6 bases between them. CDR1 is MDHEN and CDR2 is SYDVKM in the germline V gene. The chain's CDR3 is CASGINYGYTF. CDR3 sequence (DNA): TGTGCCAGCGGGATAAACTATGGCTACACCTTC.

This clonotype was observed many times. CDR3 residues: CASSLWASGINNEQFF. The DNA for the CDR3 is TGTGCCAGCAGTTTATGGGCTAGCGGGATCAACAATGAGCAGTTCTTC. The rearrangement uses TRBV28 and TRBJ2-1, with TRBD2 matching 9 bases. The V gene's germline CDR1 is MDHEN and CDR2 SYDVKM. The CDR3 has 16 amino acids. The ends lost 0 bases at V and 5 bases at J; junction bases unmatched: 5.

At least ten counts were recorded for this clonotype. This rearrangement joins TRBV20-1 to TRBJ2-1; no clear D. V was shortened by 0 bases and J by 1 base, with 10 bases between the two germline ends. Germline CDR1 and CDR2: DFQATT and SNEGSKA (reference sequence). The CDR3 is 15 residues long. This chain's CDR3 is CSAREMVDSYNEQFF. The CDR3 DNA is TGCAGTGCTAGAGAAATGGTGGATTCCTACAATGAGCAGTTCTTC.